A single sample gave rise to the 27 T cell receptor beta chains below, sequenced in a study of CD8+CD57+ T cells in acquired aplastic anemia. Profiling that covered TCR beta VDJ and CDR3 relied on genomic DNA as its template. From the reads, TCRdb called clonotypes with MiXCR, one entry per CDR3 protein. The sample records around 400,000 distinct CDR3 sequences, about 70% being singletons. The sequencing input was sorted CD4+, CD8+, or CD8+CD57+ T cells (not recorded which) from PBMCs. The receptors originated from a human donor in good health, serving as a control.

The chain has TRBV9 and TRBJ1-1; no definite D call. The V end was cut by 5 bases, the J end by 11 bases, with 19 bases between. This CDR3 region has 13 residues. Germline assignment: CDR1 SGDLS and CDR2 YYNGEE. CDR3 coding DNA: TGTGCCAGCAGGCCCTTGGGGAACGCTGGGGCTTTCTTT. This sequence encodes CASRPLGNAGAFF.

A word on this clonotype: One junction end does not reproduce the germline sequence, and a read error may be involved. V is TRBV15 and J is TRBJ2-7, with D possibly matching TRBD2 (6 bases). The CDR3 has 15 amino acids. CDR1 and CDR2 (germline): LNHNV, YYDKDF (reference sequence). This chain's CDR3 is CATSRDAGRAYEPYF. CDR3 coding DNA: TGTGCCACCAGCAGAGACGCCGGGAGAGCCTACGAGCCGTACTTC. The full variable domain, rest sourced from reference TRBV15 and TRBJ2-7, is DAMVIQNPRYQVTQFGKPVTLSCSQTLNHNVMYWYQQKSSQAPKLLFHYYDKDFNNEADTPDNFQSRRPNTSFCFLDIRSPGLGDTAMYLCATSRDAGRAYEPYFGPGTRLTVT.

This clonotype showed up just a few times. The CDR3 bases are TGCAGCGTTGATATAGGGACAGGAACTAACTATGGCTACACCTTC. Residues: CSVDIGTGTNYGYTF. This chain uses TRBV29-1 with TRBJ1-2; 8 bases agree with TRBD1. The CDR3 spans 15 residues. Germline values: CDR1 SQVTM, CDR2 ANQGSEA. V shed 3 bases, J shed 0 bases, and the junction held 6 bases outside the gene matches.

This clonotype was seen only once. As DNA, the CDR3 is TGTGCCAGCAGTTGGACAGGAGGGGGGGCCAGTGAAGCTTTCTTT. Its translation: CASSWTGGGASEAFF. The chain recombines TRBV7-3 with TRBJ1-1; 7 bases line up with TRBD1. Germline CDR1 is SGHTA and CDR2 is FQGTGA. With V trimmed by 6 bases and J by 7 bases, 14 bases remained unmatched. The CDR3 has 15 residues.

The rearrangement uses TRBV7-2 and TRBJ1-5; TRBD1 might be the D (5 bases). Per the germline V gene, CDR1 is SGHTA and CDR2 is FQGNSA. V lost 6 bases and J 5 bases, leaving 14 bases between the germline ends. This CDR3 is 14 amino acids long. CDR3 nucleotides: TGTGCCAGCAGTGTGGGGCCGGGTCATCAGCCCCAGCATTTT. Translation gives CASSVGPGHQPQHF.

This clonotype was observed a few times. V and J are TRBV4-3 and TRBJ1-4; tentatively, D is TRBD1 (5 bases). CDR3 length: 16 amino acids. Trimming took off 6 bases at V and 3 bases at J, with 17 bases between the two ends. The germline gives CDR1 LGHNA, CDR2 YSLEER. The chain's CDR3 is CASRMGRGRSNEKLFF. CDR3 DNA: TGCGCCAGCAGGATGGGGAGGGGTCGGTCTAATGAAAAACTGTTTTTT.

This clonotype was seen repeatedly, ten times or more. DNA for the CDR3: TGTGCCATCGGAGCCGGTTTAAACATTCAGTACTTC. Protein sequence: CAIGAGLNIQYF. The rearrangement links TRBV10-3 to TRBJ2-4; D remains ambiguous. Germline CDR1 reads ENHRY; CDR2 reads SYGVKD. The CDR3 contains 12 residues. Trimming stripped 8 bases from V and 6 bases from J, with 11 bases between.

The chain couples TRBV4-3 to TRBJ2-6, with TRBD1 as a possible D gene (5 bases). Per germline, CDR1 LGHNA and CDR2 YSLEER. V was shortened by 6 bases and J by 0 bases, with 9 bases between the two germline ends. The CDR3 is made up of 15 amino acids. The CDR3 DNA follows: TGCGCCAGCAGGACAGTGCTCTCTGGGGCCAACGTCCTGACTTTC. Translated, it gives CASRTVLSGANVLTF.

This clonotype has at least ten counts. CDR3 sequence reads: CASSLPGTIYF. Here the CDR3 DNA reads TGTGCCAGCAGCCTCCCTGGCACCATATATTTT. The genes are TRBV3-1 and TRBJ1-3; D remains ambiguous. This CDR3 is 11 amino acids long. V lost 4 bases and J 9 bases, leaving 7 bases between the germline ends. CDR1 and CDR2 from the germline V gene are LGHDT and YNNKEL (reference sequence).

In its sample, this clonotype was seen many times. The chain couples TRBV18 to TRBJ1-6; unclear D gene. CDR1 is KGHSH, CDR2 LQKENI, per germline. V was cut by 3 bases and J by 5 bases, with 11 bases left in between. The CDR3 length is 15 residues. CDR3 sequence: CASSPNPHHNSPLHF. The CDR3 nucleotides read TGTGCCAGCTCACCGAATCCACACCATAATTCACCCCTCCACTTT.

Comment on this clonotype: Because the CDR3's place on the DNA is in doubt, the DNA is left out and the CDR3 is given as listed by TCRdb. J is TRBJ2-7 and V is TRBV10-2. Germline V gene sequence: CDR1 WSHSY, CDR2 SAAADI. The CDR3 adds up to 14 amino acids, both ends counted. The CDR3 loop reads CASSVGVGNNEPYF.

CDR3 region: CASSPQGVSNQPQHF. In nucleotides, the CDR3 is TGTGCCAGCAGTCCACAGGGTGTCAGCAATCAGCCCCAGCATTTT. The rearrangement joins TRBV2 to TRBJ1-5; the D gene is possibly TRBD1 (6 bases). Between the trimmed V and J ends, which lost 5 bases and 1 base, there was a span of 12 bases. Looked up from germline, CDR1 is SNHLY and CDR2 is FYNNEI. The CDR3 spans 15 residues.

Concerning this clonotype itself: This may come from a read error, since a much larger clone is one base off. The chain links TRBV7-3 to TRBJ2-5; TRBD1 might be the D (6 bases). There are 15 residues in the CDR3. Looked up from germline, CDR1 is SGHTA and CDR2 is FQGTGA. CDR3 sequence: CASSLYSRGRETQYF. The CDR3 coding sequence is TGCGCCAGCAGCTTGTATAGCAGGGGTCGAGAGACCCAGTACTTC.

The CDR3 DNA reads TGCAGTGCTCGTTCCCGGAGGACTGTTTATGAAAAACTGTTTTTT. As protein: CSARSRRTVYEKLFF. The chain carries TRBV20-1 and TRBJ1-4; D is uncertain. There are 15 residues in the CDR3. Germline assignment: CDR1 DFQATT and CDR2 SNEGSKA (reference sequence). V was cut by 5 bases and J by 6 bases, with 19 bases left in between.

This chain links TRBV5-1 with TRBJ1-5, with 7 bases fitting TRBD1. The length of the CDR3 is 14 residues. Germline V gene sequence: CDR1 SGHRS, CDR2 YFSETQ. V was pared by 4 bases and J by 6 bases, with 7 bases of the junction left unmatched. The CDR3 bases are TGCGCCAGCAGCCGAGAGGGGGCGGCTCAGCCCCAGCATTTT. Translation: CASSREGAAQPQHF.

This chain connects TRBV20-1 to TRBJ2-7, with 10 bases that match TRBD2. Germline values: CDR1 DFQATT, CDR2 SNEGSKA (reference sequence). Trimming removed 6 bases from V and 7 bases from J; junction bases left unmatched: 12. This CDR3 spans 14 amino acids. CDR3 nucleotides: TGCAGTGCAGTAGCGGGGGGCTCCTACAATGAGCAGTACGTC. Translated: CSAVAGGSYNEQYV.

The genes are TRBV24-1 and TRBJ1-5; D not certain. The germline V gene encodes CDR1 KGHDR and CDR2 SFDVKD. The CDR3 runs 12 residues. V was trimmed by 3 bases and J by 5 bases, leaving 4 bases between them. The CDR3 protein is CATSDADQPQHF. The CDR3 DNA follows: TGTGCCACCAGTGATGCTGATCAGCCCCAGCATTTT.

Concerning this clonotype itself: The conserved final phenylalanine or tryptophan is absent from the CDR3, which likely points to a read error. The limits of the CDR3 on the DNA are not certain, so only TCRdb's listed CDR3 is given. The rearrangement uses TRBV7-3 and TRBJ1-6. The germline CDR1 and CDR2 sequences are SGHTA and FQGTGA. Counting both end residues, the CDR3 totals 13 amino acids. The CDR3 is CASSLTRTSGGAR.

There are a few counts of this clonotype. CDR3 protein: CASSLVYGSSSYNSPLHF. For the CDR3, the DNA is TGTGCCAGCAGCTTAGTCTATGGGAGTAGCTCCTATAATTCACCCCTCCACTTT. This chain links TRBV7-2 with TRBJ1-6; D is uncertain. Germline CDR1 SGHTA, CDR2 FQGNSA. V was trimmed by 1 base and J by 0 bases, leaving 13 bases between them. This CDR3 spans 18 amino acids.

This chain connects TRBV12-3 or TRBV12-4 to TRBJ2-7; 7 positions match TRBD1. V lost 4 bases to trimming and J lost 7 bases; unmatched junction nucleotides: 13. The CDR3 loop spans 15 amino acids. The CDR3 sequence: CASSSQGPLSSEQYF. For the CDR3, the DNA is TGTGCCAGCAGTTCACAGGGGCCTCTGTCGTCGGAGCAGTACTTC.

The chain couples TRBV12-3 or TRBV12-4 to TRBJ1-4, with D unclear. The CDR3 has 16 residues. V was cut by 5 bases and J by 7 bases, with 20 bases left in between. The CDR3 here is CASSILSDGHSEKLFF. CDR3 DNA sequence: TGTGCCAGCAGTATATTATCGGACGGCCATTCTGAAAAACTGTTTTTT.

This clonotype was recorded many times. The rearrangement uses TRBV7-3 and TRBJ1-1; no definite D call. CDR1 is SGHTA and CDR2 is FQGTGA in the germline V gene. The CDR3 contains 13 residues. Trimming shortened V by 5 bases and J by 0 bases, and 7 bases separated the two germline ends. The CDR3 protein is CASSPTVNTEAFF. The CDR3 DNA sequence: TGTGCCAGCAGCCCAACAGTGAACACTGAAGCTTTCTTT.

This clonotype was picked up many times. The chain is built from TRBV7-9 and TRBJ2-1, with 8 bases lining up with TRBD1. The CDR3 consists of 15 residues. The ends lost 6 bases at V and 5 bases at J; junction bases unmatched: 9. The germline gives CDR1 SEHNR, CDR2 FQNEAQ (reference sequence). CDR3 sequence: CASRGFRGQDNEQFF. The CDR3 nucleotides read TGTGCCAGCAGGGGATTCAGGGGGCAGGACAATGAGCAGTTCTTC.

This clonotype was seen at least ten times. This rearrangement joins TRBV5-1 to TRBJ2-1, with D tentatively TRBD1 (5 bases). Germline CDR1 reads SGHRS; CDR2 reads YFSETQ. This CDR3 spans 15 amino acids. Trimming shortened V by 1 base and J by 8 bases, and 16 bases separated the two germline ends. CDR3 amino acids: CASSLLGQGSDEQFF. The CDR3 DNA reads TGCGCCAGCAGCTTGTTGGGGCAGGGATCGGATGAGCAGTTCTTC.

This chain uses TRBV9 with TRBJ1-2; D remains ambiguous. Trimming took 0 bases from V and 8 from J, leaving 17 bases between them. This CDR3 region has 15 residues. Germline V CDR1 and CDR2: SGDLS, YYNGEE. DNA of the CDR3: TGTGCCAGCAGCGTAGGTCGCTCAGGACGTTCAGGCTACACCTTC. It translates to CASSVGRSGRSGYTF.

This clonotype was recorded many times. In DNA, the CDR3 is TGTGCCAGCAGGGGGAACTACGGACAGGTCGTTCCAGATACGCAGTATTTT. It codes for CASRGNYGQVVPDTQYF. This chain uses TRBV6-5 with TRBJ2-3, with 7 positions matching TRBD1. The V and J ends lost 6 bases and 4 bases, in that order; junction bases with no gene match: 16. This CDR3 has 17 amino acids. Germline V gives CDR1 MNHEY, CDR2 SVGAGI.

The chain carries TRBV20-1 and TRBJ1-2, with D perhaps TRBD1 (6 bases). CDR1 and CDR2 (germline): DFQATT, SNEGSKA (reference sequence). The CDR3 has 13 residues. CDR3 protein: CSLPTGLGSSYTF. The CDR3 DNA reads as TGCAGCTTACCGACAGGCCTTGGGAGCAGCTACACCTTC.